The 9 T cell receptor beta chains below come from one sample, sequenced in a study of blood T cell repertoires in COVID-19. Here immunoSEQ multiplex PCR was the method, and the copy in TCRdb shows in-frame clones only, minus some. The sample has over 200,000 clones, about four fifths seen once; the top ten hold 4.4%. Sequencing used peripheral blood. These receptors were collected from a man aged 50 to 60 with active or convalescent COVID-19.

The rearrangement joins TRBV29-1 to TRBJ2-1, with D possibly being TRBD2 (7 bases). CDR1 and CDR2 from the germline V gene are SQVTM and ANQGSEA. The CDR3 sequence is 13 residues long. With 4 bases removed from V and 9 bases from J, the gap between germline ends came to 16 bases. The CDR3: CSVARGARSEQFF. In DNA, the CDR3 is TGCAGCGTTGCACGGGGGGCGCGAAGTGAGCAGTTCTTC.

Details on this clone: Other DNA sequences in this specimen translate into the identical CDR3. The chain is built from TRBV27 and TRBJ2-1, with TRBD1 identical over 7 bases. The CDR3 is 12 residues long. Losses at the gene ends were 6 bases for V and 6 bases for J; bases not matched to a gene: 2. The germline CDR1 and CDR2 sequences are MNHEY and SMNVEV (reference sequence). CDR3 sequence (DNA): TGTGCCAGCAGCCGACAGGGCAATGAGCAGTTCTTC. Protein sequence: CASSRQGNEQFF.

This chain joins TRBV7-9 and TRBJ1-2; 9 positions match TRBD1. J lost 5 bases, V lost 3 bases, and 7 bases had no gene match. The CDR3 totals 15 residues. Germline loops: CDR1 SEHNR, CDR2 FQNEAQ (reference sequence). CDR3 bases: TGTGCCAGCAGCTTCAGTGAAGGACAGGGGTATGGCTACACCTTC. Amino acids: CASSFSEGQGYGYTF.

For the CDR3, the DNA is TGTGCCACCAGTGATGGGACAGGGGTCATCACCGGGGAGCTGTTTTTT. Its protein is CATSDGTGVITGELFF. V is TRBV24-1 and J is TRBJ2-2, with 10 nucleotides matching TRBD1. This CDR3 is built from 16 residues. With 3 bases clipped from V and 4 bases from J, the junction kept 4 bases outside the gene matches. The germline CDR1 and CDR2 sequences are KGHDR and SFDVKD.

The chain uses TRBV4-1 and TRBJ2-3; 7 nucleotides line up with TRBD1. The junction had 0 bases not matched to a gene; V was cut back by 1 base and J by 5 bases. CDR1 is MGHRA, CDR2 YSYEKL, per germline. The CDR3 is made up of 13 amino acids. CDR3 sequence (DNA): TGCGCCAGCAGCCAAGGACAGGGAGATACGCAGTATTTT. Translated, it gives CASSQGQGDTQYF.

The chain recombines TRBV29-1 with TRBJ2-2; maybe TRBD1 (5 bases). The CDR3 extends over 14 amino acids. V was shortened by 5 bases and J by 3 bases, with 13 bases between the two germline ends. Germline loops: CDR1 SQVTM, CDR2 ANQGSEA. The CDR3 loop reads CSVLGQGDTGELFF. As DNA, the CDR3 is TGCAGCGTTCTCGGGCAGGGTGACACCGGGGAGCTGTTTTTT.

This sequence joins TRBV7-2 and TRBJ1-5; D call uncertain. Germline V gives CDR1 SGHTA, CDR2 FQGNSA. The CDR3 runs 14 residues. The V end lost 3 bases, the J end lost 0 bases, and 6 bases lay between the germline ends. CDR3 sequence reads: CASSFGSSNQPQHF. The CDR3 nucleotides are TGTGCCAGCAGCTTTGGCAGTAGCAATCAGCCCCAGCATTTT.

This chain links TRBV7-2 with TRBJ2-5; D uncertain. Germline CDR1 SGHTA, CDR2 FQGNSA. CDR3 length: 15 amino acids. Trimming left V 5 bases short and J 0 bases short, with 13 bases between. The CDR3 coding sequence is TGTGCCAGCAGCCCCCTGACTCGATACCAAGAGACCCAGTACTTC. Translating it yields CASSPLTRYQETQYF.

The CDR3 reads CASSPPRTSGGAYNEQFF. The CDR3, as DNA: TGTGCCAGCAGCCCCCCCCGGACTAGCGGGGGGGCCTACAATGAGCAGTTCTTC. The chain is built from TRBV7-2 and TRBJ2-1; 15 bases align to TRBD2. This CDR3 is built from 18 residues. V shed 5 bases and J 2 bases; nucleotides not matched to a gene: 7. Per the germline V gene, CDR1 is SGHTA and CDR2 is FQGNSA.